The 17 T cell receptor beta chains below come from one sample, sequenced in a study of beta chain features in type 1 diabetes. TCRB transcripts that were expressed got sequenced, as all of the isolated RNA had been reverse transcribed. TCRdb's table, derived via immunoSEQ multiplex PCR, lists solely in-frame clones and lacks some. The repertoire holds 250,000 to 350,000 clones, with around 15% as singletons. Sequenced: central memory CD4+ T cells from blood. The receptors shown here come from a man aged 30 to 39 in good health.

The chain couples TRBV6-6 to TRBJ1-2; weak D call: TRBD1 (5 bases). Per the germline V gene, CDR1 is MNHNY and CDR2 is SVGAGI (reference sequence). The ends were cut back, 2 bases at V and 3 bases at J, with 7 bases in the middle. The CDR3 length is 13 residues. DNA for the CDR3: TGTGCCAGCAGTTACCCGGGGGACTATGGCTACACCTTC. Translating gives CASSYPGDYGYTF.

The genes are TRBV11-2 and TRBJ1-5; D is uncertain. The CDR3 consists of 14 residues. V was trimmed by 1 base and J by 6 bases, leaving 10 bases between them. Germline V gene data show CDR1 as SGHAT and CDR2 as FQNNGV. Here the CDR3 reads CASSLGVGSQPQHF. CDR3 nucleotide sequence: TGTGCCAGCAGCTTAGGGGTAGGGAGTCAGCCCCAGCATTTT.

This clone turned up a few times. The CDR3 spells CASSSTGQGGKLFF. As DNA, the CDR3 is TGTGCCAGCAGTTCGACCGGACAGGGTGGAAAACTGTTTTTT. The chain uses TRBV7-2 and TRBJ1-4; 8 positions match TRBD1. Trimming took 6 bases from V and 10 from J; bases not matched to a gene: 10. The CDR3 contains 14 residues. Germline CDR1 is SGHTA and CDR2 is FQGNSA.

This clone was found a few times. The chain is built from TRBV10-3 and TRBJ2-1; 10 bases line up with TRBD2. Germline assignment: CDR1 ENHRY and CDR2 SYGVKD. This CDR3 has 16 residues. V was pared by 10 bases and J by 5 bases, with 14 bases of the junction left unmatched. The CDR3, as DNA: TGTGCCACGGGTCCAACGAACGGACTAGCGGACAATGAGCAGTTCTTC. This encodes CATGPTNGLADNEQFF.

The J gene is TRBJ1-1, the V gene TRBV11-3, with a weak D call TRBD1 (5 bases). The V end was cut by 5 bases, the J end by 3 bases, with 13 bases between. Per the germline V gene, CDR1 is SGHNT and CDR2 is YENEEA. CDR3 length: 14 amino acids. The CDR3 protein is CASSAGTVDTEAFF. The CDR3 DNA reads TGTGCCAGCAGCGCCGGGACGGTGGACACTGAAGCTTTCTTT.

This chain connects TRBV19 to TRBJ2-5; D is perhaps TRBD2 (7 bases). The CDR3 extends over 14 amino acids. Between the trimmed V and J ends, which lost 7 bases and 5 bases, there was a span of 17 bases. CDR1 LNHDA and CDR2 SQIVND come from the germline V gene (reference sequence). CDR3 loop: CASTKPGGTETQYF. The CDR3 coding sequence is TGTGCCAGTACCAAACCGGGGGGCACGGAGACCCAGTACTTC.

V and J are TRBV7-8 and TRBJ2-7, with 9 bases identical to TRBD1. The CDR3 is made up of 12 amino acids. Germline V gene data show CDR1 as SGHVS and CDR2 as FQNEAQ. Unmatched junction bases numbered 1, after V lost 5 bases and J lost 5 bases. The CDR3 DNA is TGTGCCAGCAGCAGGGACAGGGACGAGCAGTACGTC. Residues: CASSRDRDEQYV.

This clone was detected ten times or more. The rearrangement links TRBV5-4 to TRBJ2-5; perhaps D is TRBD1 or TRBD2 (6 bases each). Trimming took 1 base from V and 1 from J, leaving 11 bases between them. This CDR3 region has 15 residues. Germline-derived CDR1 and CDR2 are SGHNT and YYREEE (reference sequence). CDR3 nucleotide sequence: TGTGCCAGCAGCTTGAGGGGGGCGTTCCAAGAGACCCAGTACTTC. It codes for CASSLRGAFQETQYF.

This chain links TRBV7-2 with TRBJ1-2, with a possible D match to TRBD1 (6 bases). Germline CDR1 SGHTA, CDR2 FQGNSA. Trimming stripped 3 bases from V and 4 bases from J, with 15 bases between. The length of the CDR3 is 15 residues. CDR3 loop: CASSFRIGGGYGYTF. The DNA of the CDR3 is TGTGCCAGCAGCTTCAGGATTGGGGGCGGCTATGGCTACACCTTC.

With respect to this clone: At one end, the junction sequence differs from germline, possibly due to a read error. This chain links TRBV5-4 with TRBJ2-2; no definite D call. There are 15 residues in the CDR3. Per germline, CDR1 SGHNT and CDR2 YYREEE (reference sequence). CDR3 in amino acids: CASSQDHGVAGELFF. DNA of the CDR3: TGCGCCAGCAGCCAAGATCATGGGGTCGCCGGGGAGCTGTTTTTT.

The genes are TRBV5-1 and TRBJ1-1; D is perhaps TRBD1 (5 bases). Between the trimmed V and J ends, which lost 7 bases and 1 base, there was a span of 17 bases. The germline gives CDR1 SGHRS, CDR2 YFSETQ. The CDR3 is 15 amino acids. The CDR3 DNA reads as TGCGCCAGCGCCGGGATTGGGGACGGGAACACTGAAGCTTTCTTT. It is translated as CASAGIGDGNTEAFF.

This clone was recorded many times. The CDR3 DNA reads as TGTGCCATCAGTGACATGTTGGGAACTAGTAGCGGAGATACGCAGTATTTT. This gives the protein CAISDMLGTSSGDTQYF. The chain joins TRBV10-3 to TRBJ2-3, with D perhaps matching TRBD2 (6 bases). CDR1 and CDR2 (germline): ENHRY, SYGVKD. The CDR3 covers 17 residues. V dropped 3 bases and J dropped 5 bases, with 21 bases sitting between them.

In its sample, this clone was seen a few times. The J gene is TRBJ2-3, the V gene TRBV5-8; TRBD2 agrees at 10 bases. V lost 4 bases and J lost 2; bases outside the gene matches: 10. Germline CDR1 SGHTS, CDR2 YDEGEE. This CDR3 region has 17 residues. CDR3 coding DNA: TGTGCCAGCAGCGTGCCAACTAGCGGGGTCAACACAGATACGCAGTATTTT. Protein product: CASSVPTSGVNTDTQYF.

This clone occurred many times. The chain has TRBV28 and TRBJ2-4; the match to TRBD2 covers 8 bases. Trimming took 5 bases from V and 9 from J; bases not matched to a gene: 9. The germline V gene has CDR1 MDHEN and CDR2 SYDVKM. The CDR3 spans 14 residues. The CDR3 region has the DNA TGTGCCAGCAGTCAACAGACTAGCGCGGGCATTCAGTACTTC. Amino acids: CASSQQTSAGIQYF. Combining the CDR3 with reference TRBV28 and TRBJ2-4 gives the whole variable domain DVKVTQSSRYLVKRTGEKVFLECVQDMDHENMFWYRQDPGLGLRLIYFSYDVKMKEKGDIPEGYSVSREKKERFSLILESASTNQTSMYLCASSQQTSAGIQYFGAGTRLSVL.

The V call is TRBV11-2, the J call TRBJ2-5; 8 bases are a match to TRBD2. The germline gives CDR1 SGHAT, CDR2 FQNNGV. With 0 bases clipped from V and 5 bases from J, the junction kept 8 bases outside the gene matches. The CDR3 spans 16 residues. CDR3 DNA sequence: TGTGCCAGCAGCTTAGAATGGCGGGGGGCACGGGAGACCCAGTACTTC. Residues: CASSLEWRGARETQYF.

This clone occurred a few times. This chain connects TRBV14 to TRBJ1-1; possibly TRBD1 for D (6 bases). This CDR3 comprises 15 residues. Germline CDR1 SGHDN, CDR2 FVKESK. Deletions cut 5 bases from V and 9 bases from J, with 22 bases between. The CDR3 is CASSEMRAGTQQAFF. The CDR3 DNA is TGTGCCAGCAGCGAAATGAGGGCCGGGACACAACAAGCTTTCTTT.

This clone was counted only a few times. DNA for the CDR3: TGTGCCAGCAGCCCAGCCGGAGGGGGAGAGACCCAGTACTTC. Translation: CASSPAGGGETQYF. J is TRBJ2-5 and V is TRBV6-5; D may correspond to TRBD1 or TRBD2 (6 bases each). Deletions cut 6 bases from V and 4 bases from J, with 15 bases between. Germline CDR1 is MNHEY and CDR2 is SVGAGI. This CDR3 spans 14 amino acids.